These 12 T cell receptor beta chains were all obtained from the same sample, sequenced in a study of blood T cells in healthy people across ages. It was with a sample-barcoded 5' primer and a J-beta primer mix that a second PCR of roughly 7 to 12 cycles was run. TCRdb processed the 5' RACE reads anew with MiXCR; each CDR3 protein has one entry. The top ten clones hold more than 3% of a sample with about 720,000 distinct CDR3 sequences, 25% of them seen once. The sample was also reused in another study, on T cells of mothers and their children.

The sequencing sample was made of blood. These receptors all come from a boy aged 5-17 years in good health.

This clonotype has at least ten counts. The chain joins TRBV20-1 to TRBJ2-7, with 13 bases that match TRBD2. CDR3 length equals 13 residues. Looked up from germline, CDR1 is DFQATT and CDR2 is SNEGSKA (reference sequence). V shed 6 bases and J 7 bases; nucleotides not matched to a gene: 6. The CDR3 DNA is TGCAGTGCCCGACTAGCGGGAGGAGGTGAGCAGTACTTC. Protein sequence: CSARLAGGGEQYF.

The chain has TRBV2 and TRBJ2-7; 8 nucleotides match TRBD2. V trimming: 7 bases; J trimming: 6 bases; junction bases outside the gene matches: 17. The germline V gene has CDR1 SNHLY and CDR2 FYNNEI. The CDR3 is 16 amino acids. The CDR3 spells CASKSYSGLVKGEQYF. In DNA, the CDR3 is TGTGCCAGCAAGTCATATTCGGGACTAGTAAAGGGCGAGCAGTACTTC.

This clonotype was observed a few times. This chain uses TRBV15 with TRBJ2-1; 7 bases agree with TRBD1. CDR1 and CDR2 from the germline V gene are LNHNV and YYDKDF (reference sequence). V lost 2 bases and J lost 8; bases outside the gene matches: 6. This CDR3 is 14 amino acids long. CDR3 protein: CATSRIQGWHEQFF. The CDR3 DNA sequence: TGTGCCACCAGCAGAATACAGGGGTGGCATGAGCAGTTCTTC.

About this clonotype itself: At one end the junction does not follow the germline gene, possibly because of a read error. The chain carries TRBV29-1 and TRBJ1-4, with unresolved D. This CDR3 region has 12 residues. Germline V gene sequence: CDR1 SQVTM, CDR2 ANQGSEA. For the CDR3, the DNA is TGCAGCTGGAAGGGAACAAATGAAAAACTGCTTTTT. Translating it yields CSWKGTNEKLLF.

The chain has TRBV27 and TRBJ1-2; TRBD1 matches at 8 bases. Losses at the gene ends were 3 bases for V and 4 bases for J; bases not matched to a gene: 10. The CDR3 extends over 16 amino acids. CDR1 is MNHEY, CDR2 SMNVEV, per germline (reference sequence). The CDR3 is CASSFLNRGFIYGYTF. The CDR3 bases are TGTGCCAGCAGTTTCTTGAACAGGGGGTTTATCTATGGCTACACCTTC.

The chain couples TRBV12-3 or TRBV12-4 to TRBJ1-2, with unresolved D. V lost 5 bases and J 5 bases, leaving 9 bases between the germline ends. This CDR3 has 12 residues. CDR3: CASSPTRYGYTF. The CDR3 coding sequence is TGTGCCAGCAGTCCGACCCGATATGGCTACACCTTC.

A few counts support this clonotype. The chain recombines TRBV12-3 or TRBV12-4 with TRBJ1-3; D possibly corresponds to TRBD1 (6 bases). The CDR3 covers 14 residues. Trimming shortened V by 3 bases and J by 2 bases, and 8 bases separated the two germline ends. CDR3 loop: CASSFGGPGNTIYF. The CDR3 DNA reads TGTGCCAGCAGTTTTGGGGGGCCTGGAAACACCATATATTTT.

The chain combines TRBV29-1 with TRBJ2-5; 11 positions match TRBD2. CDR1 is SQVTM and CDR2 is ANQGSEA in the germline V gene. V shed 7 bases and J 4 bases; nucleotides not matched to a gene: 5. The CDR3 totals 13 residues. CDR3: CSAALAGAETQYF. CDR3 sequence (DNA): TGCAGCGCCGCACTAGCGGGGGCAGAGACCCAGTACTTC.

This clonotype was counted between two and nine times. This chain uses TRBV28 with TRBJ2-1; TRBD2 matches 14 bases. Germline CDR1 MDHEN, CDR2 SYDVKM. V lost 5 bases, J lost 8 bases, and 8 bases stayed unmatched. The CDR3 extends over 16 amino acids. CDR3 sequence reads: CASSLGLAGGLYEQFF. The CDR3 DNA is TGTGCCAGCAGTCTCGGACTAGCGGGGGGTTTGTATGAGCAGTTCTTC.

The chain uses TRBV20-1 and TRBJ1-5, with 7 positions matching TRBD1. J gave up 4 bases and V 3 bases, and 9 bases lay outside the gene matches. The CDR3 runs 15 residues. Germline V gene sequence: CDR1 DFQATT, CDR2 SNEGSKA (reference sequence). In nucleotides, the CDR3 is TGCAGTGCTAGTGATGACAGGGCCCTAAATCAGCCCCAGCATTTT. This sequence encodes CSASDDRALNQPQHF.

This clonotype occurred a few times. The chain combines TRBV29-1 with TRBJ2-7; perhaps D is TRBD1 or TRBD2 (5 bases each). Germline V gene data show CDR1 as SQVTM and CDR2 as ANQGSEA. This CDR3 region has 12 residues. V lost 5 bases, J lost 3 bases, and 11 bases lay in between. CDR3 coding DNA: TGCAGCGTTTCTTCTGGGGGCTACGAGCAGTACTTC. It yields the protein CSVSSGGYEQYF.

The rearrangement joins TRBV20-1 to TRBJ2-5; D not certain. Germline lookup yields CDR1 DFQATT and CDR2 SNEGSKA (reference sequence). This CDR3 is 13 amino acids long. V lost 4 bases and J lost 2, with 11 bases in between. CDR3 DNA: TGCAGTGCTATCAGACGCGAACAAGAGACCCAGTACTTC. It codes for CSAIRREQETQYF.